The 22 T cell receptor beta chains reported below all come from one sample, sequenced in a study of tumor and adjacent non-tumor tissue in lung cancer. TCRbeta libraries were built with three rounds of nested PCR, modified from ARM-PCR. TCRdb reprocessed the multiplex PCR reads via MiXCR and lists one record per CDR3 protein. This sample yields tens of thousands of distinct CDR3 sequences, of which around 59% are seen a single time; over 25% belongs to the top ten. RNA was extracted from bulk tissue without any cell sorting. The normal lung tissue was taken more than 3 cm from the tumor edge. The sample was distant non-tumor lung tissue. These receptor sequences come from a woman aged 70 to 79 with non-small cell lung cancer.

A word on this clonotype: Its ends do not fully match the called genes, so a read error is possible. The gene calls are TRBV6-6 and TRBJ2-3; D may be TRBD1 or TRBD2 (5 bases each). The CDR3 runs 15 residues. In germline, CDR1 is MNHNY, CDR2 SVGAGI (reference sequence). The CDR3 is CASGYWGESTGTQYF. The CDR3, as DNA: TGTGCCAGCGGTTACTGGGGAGAGAGCACAGGTACGCAGTATTTT.

Remarks on this clonotype: A much larger clone sits a single nucleotide away, making a read error possible. V and J are TRBV20-1 and TRBJ1-1, with 8 bases aligning to TRBD1. J was trimmed by 7 bases and V by 5 bases; bases with no gene match: 6. CDR1 DFQATT and CDR2 SNEGSKA come from the germline V gene (reference sequence). CDR3 size: 12 residues. CDR3 nucleotides: TGCAGTGCTGGACAGGGCAGAAATGAAGCTTTCTTT. It specifies CSAGQGRNEAFF.

Of note for this clonotype: A much bigger clone sits one base away, suggesting this may be a read error. The V gene is TRBV30, the J gene TRBJ2-1; 7 nucleotides align to TRBD1. The CDR3 is made up of 14 amino acids. CDR1 and CDR2 from the germline V gene are GTSNPN and SVGIG (reference sequence). The CDR3 DNA reads as TGTGCCTGGAGTAAGGGGGCGGGCTACAATAAGCAGTTCTTC. Translated: CAWSKGAGYNKQFF.

As for this clonotype: An end of the junction differs from the germline gene, which may be a read error. This chain links TRBV28 with TRBJ2-2; D tentatively reads TRBD1 or TRBD2 (5 bases each). The germline gives CDR1 MDHEN, CDR2 SYDVKM. This CDR3 has 16 amino acids. CDR3 in amino acids: CVSNSRDGSDTWELFF. The CDR3 DNA sequence: TGTGTCAGCAATTCCCGGGACGGAAGTGACACCTGGGAGCTGTTTTTT. The entire variable domain, with the rest obtained from reference TRBV28 and TRBJ2-2, is as follows: DVKVTQSSRYLVKRTGEKVFLECVQDMDHENMFWYRQDPGLGLRLIYFSYDVKMKEKGDIPEGYSVSREKKERFSLILESASTNQTSMYLCVSNSRDGSDTWELFFGEGSRLTVL.

A remark on this clonotype: Just one base apart from a much larger clone, this may be a read error. V gene TRBV10-1 combines with J gene TRBJ2-2; D remains ambiguous. CDR3 length equals 15 residues. The germline gives CDR1 WNHNN, CDR2 SYGVQD (reference sequence). The CDR3 bases are TGCGCCGGCAGTGAGGCCAACGCGAACACCGGGGAGCTGTTTTTT. This sequence encodes CAGSEANANTGELFF.

This clonotype came up many times. DNA of the CDR3: TGTGCCAGCAGTCAGGGACTAGCGGCCTACGAGCAGTACTTC. It encodes CASSQGLAAYEQYF. The V gene is TRBV12-3 or TRBV12-4, the J gene TRBJ2-7; TRBD2 matches 11 bases. After removal of 5 bases from V and 2 bases from J, the junction contained 2 bases not matched to a gene. This CDR3 contains 14 residues.

The chain is built from TRBV7-9 and TRBJ1-1, with 7 nucleotides matching TRBD1. CDR3 length: 13 amino acids. Germline V gene data show CDR1 as SEHNR and CDR2 as FQNEAQ (reference sequence). J lost 2 bases, V lost 5 bases, and 2 bases had no gene match. CDR3 in amino acids: CASSAGGNTEAFF. CDR3 bases: TGTGCCAGCAGCGCAGGGGGAAACACTGAAGCTTTCTTT.

This clonotype was detected many times. The chain recombines TRBV20-1 with TRBJ2-7; D is tentatively TRBD1 or TRBD2 (5 bases each). Germline CDR1 is DFQATT and CDR2 is SNEGSKA (reference sequence). The CDR3 extends over 14 amino acids. Deletions cut 2 bases from V and 5 bases from J, with 16 bases between. The DNA of the CDR3 is TGCAGTGCTAGACCTCTGGGACCCCTTAACGAGCAGTACTTC. As protein: CSARPLGPLNEQYF.

Comments on this clonotype: One base away lies a much larger clone, so this may be a sequencing read error. The chain is built from TRBV5-1 and TRBJ1-2; D might be TRBD1 (5 bases). Deletions cut 0 bases from V and 5 bases from J, with 14 bases between. From germline, CDR1 is SGHRS and CDR2 YFSETQ. CDR3 length: 15 residues. The CDR3 nucleotides read TGCGCCAGCAGCTTGGTTGGGGACCCTTCTTATGGCTACACCTTC. This gives the protein CASSLVGDPSYGYTF.

This clonotype was counted once. This sequence may be a read error, since a much larger clone differs from it by one base. The chain uses TRBV5-6 and TRBJ1-4, with 7 bases aligning to TRBD1. CDR3 length: 16 amino acids. Losses at the gene ends were 3 bases for V and 14 bases for J; bases not matched to a gene: 19. The V gene's germline CDR1 is SGHDT and CDR2 YYEEEE. CDR3 protein: CASSSWSGTAIGNLFF. The CDR3, as DNA: TGTGCCAGCAGCTCTTGGTCCGGGACAGCTATCGGAAACCTGTTTTTT.

Remarks on this clonotype: A much larger clone differs from this one at a single base, so this may be a read error. The rearrangement uses TRBV20-1 and TRBJ2-5; tentatively, D is TRBD2 (5 bases). Trimming cost V 4 bases and J 5 bases, with 26 bases left between them. Germline CDR1 reads DFQATT; CDR2 reads SNEGSKA (reference sequence). The CDR3 consists of 17 residues. CDR3 in DNA: TGCAGTGCTATTATCAGCGGAGGAAAAGGAGACCGGGAGACCCAGTACTTC. This sequence encodes CSAIISGGKGDRETQYF.

With respect to this clonotype: A much larger clone differs by one base, so this may be a read error. The J gene is TRBJ2-1, the V gene TRBV5-1; 7 bases agree with TRBD2. Germline values: CDR1 SGHRS, CDR2 YFSETQ. V shed 4 bases, J shed 0 bases, and the junction held 7 bases outside the gene matches. The CDR3 extends over 16 amino acids. This CDR3 is CASSHWGGTSYNEQFF. The CDR3 nucleotides are TGCGCCAGCAGCCACTGGGGGGGAACCTCCTACAATGAGCAGTTCTTC.

The chain links TRBV4-1 to TRBJ2-5, with 9 positions matching TRBD2. The germline gives CDR1 MGHRA, CDR2 YSYEKL. This CDR3 region has 18 residues. The CDR3 DNA reads TGCGCTGGCAGCCTATCCCCAGCGGTGCTAGCGGGATCGGAGACCCAGTACTTC. This codes for CAGSLSPAVLAGSETQYF.

The V gene is TRBV28, the J gene TRBJ1-3; D ambiguous. V lost 7 bases and J lost 4, with 11 bases in between. Germline V gene data show CDR1 as MDHEN and CDR2 as SYDVKM. The CDR3 runs to 13 residues. The CDR3: CASKMLAGNTIYF. In nucleotides, the CDR3 is TGTGCCAGCAAAATGCTAGCAGGAAACACCATATATTTT.

Turning to this clonotype: The junction shows a germline mismatch at one end, possibly a read error. The chain employs TRBV28 and TRBJ2-1, with TRBD2 identical over 10 bases. Germline CDR1 is MDHEN and CDR2 is SYDVKM. This CDR3 comprises 15 residues. Here the CDR3 reads CASRLISGRWHERFF. The CDR3 nucleotides are TGTGCCAGCAGACTAATTAGCGGGAGGTGGCATGAGCGGTTCTTC. The whole variable domain, remainder taken from reference TRBV28 and TRBJ2-1, is DVKVTQSSRYLVKRTGEKVFLECVQDMDHENMFWYRQDPGLGLRLIYFSYDVKMKEKGDIPEGYSVSREKKERFSLILESASTNQTSMYLCASRLISGRWHERFFGPGTRLTVL.

This chain links TRBV29-1 with TRBJ2-1; the D call may be TRBD1 or TRBD2 (6 bases each). The germline gives CDR1 SQVTM, CDR2 ANQGSEA. The germline V and J ends were trimmed by 1 base and 12 bases, with 22 bases remaining between them. CDR3 length: 15 amino acids. In DNA form, the CDR3 reads TGCAGCGTTGAAGCTGCGACGGAGGGGGGATATGGGCAGTTCTTC. It encodes CSVEAATEGGYGQFF.

For this clonotype: This may come from a read error, since a much larger clone is one base off. This chain joins TRBV25-1 and TRBJ2-1; 11 nucleotides line up with TRBD1. Germline values: CDR1 MGHDK, CDR2 SYGVNS. This CDR3 has 15 amino acids. CDR3 sequence reads: CGSSAGQGVYNEQFF. For the CDR3, the DNA is TGTGGCAGCAGTGCGGGACAGGGGGTCTACAATGAGCAGTTCTTC.

The chain has TRBV6-5 and TRBJ1-6; TRBD1 aligns across 9 bases. V trimming: 10 bases; J trimming: 6 bases; junction bases outside the gene matches: 16. In germline, CDR1 is MNHEY, CDR2 SVGAGI. The CDR3 extends over 17 amino acids. CDR3 in amino acids: CANCYSSGTGFNSPLHF. The CDR3 DNA reads TGTGCCAACTGTTACTCCTCCGGGACAGGGTTTAATTCACCCCTCCACTTT.

This clonotype has a count of ten or more. The V gene is TRBV28, the J gene TRBJ2-3; 7 bases match TRBD2. The CDR3 has 13 amino acids. Germline trimming cut 3 bases from V and 4 bases from J; bases unmatched to any gene: 1. Germline loops: CDR1 MDHEN, CDR2 SYDVKM. This CDR3 reads CASSLGGADTQYF. The DNA for the CDR3 is TGTGCCAGCAGTTTGGGGGGGGCAGATACGCAGTATTTT.

In its sample, this clonotype was seen many times. Here the CDR3 DNA reads TGTGCCAGCAGTCTACCGGGACAGCCTTACAATGAGCAGTTCTTC. It encodes CASSLPGQPYNEQFF. The chain carries TRBV2 and TRBJ2-1; TRBD1 matches 7 bases. Germline V gives CDR1 SNHLY, CDR2 FYNNEI. Trimming removed 5 bases from V and 4 bases from J; junction bases left unmatched: 8. The CDR3 extends over 15 amino acids.

As concerns this clonotype: One end of the junction varies from germline; a read error may be responsible. The rearrangement links TRBV29-1 to TRBJ2-1, with D maybe TRBD1 (5 bases). CDR1 and CDR2 (germline): SQVTM, ANQGSEA. CDR3 length: 11 residues. The DNA for the CDR3 is TGCAGCGTTGGGGGCGAACATGAACAGTTCTTC. It is translated as CSVGGEHEQFF.

In its sample, this clonotype was seen many times. V and J are TRBV5-5 and TRBJ2-1; D is undetermined. The germline V gene encodes CDR1 SGHKS and CDR2 YYEKEE (reference sequence). This CDR3 is 12 amino acids long. V was clipped by 1 base and J by 15 bases, with 14 bases between them. CDR3 residues: CASSLSLGGRFF. The CDR3 region has the DNA TGTGCCAGCAGCTTGTCATTGGGTGGTCGGTTCTTC.